Below are 31 T cell receptor beta chains sequenced from a single sample in a study of regulatory T cells in long-lasting Graves disease. Researchers made TCR beta libraries by using iRepertoire HTBI primers and running Arm-PCR on CDR3 regions. TCRdb passed the multiplex PCR reads through MiXCR, listing each CDR3 protein once. The sample includes 400,000 to 550,000 distinct CDR3 sequences, about a sixth seen only once; the top ten take about 10%. Stated time point: newly diagnosed GD, antithyroid drugs for less than 3 months. Preparation of the TCR library used RNA extracted from PBMCs. The same data also contributed to another study, on T cells in Graves' hyperthyroidism and ophthalmopathy.

Source: peripheral blood mononuclear cells (PBMCs), taken at new diagnosis, from a patient treated with antithyroid drugs. The receptors here all came from a woman aged 30 to 39 with Graves disease.

This clonotype was seen repeatedly, ten times or more. This sequence joins TRBV27 and TRBJ2-7; 7 positions agree with TRBD2. The V segment lost 2 bases and the J segment 4 bases; nucleotides outside the gene matches: 5. CDR3 length equals 14 residues. Germline V gene data show CDR1 as MNHEY and CDR2 as SMNVEV (reference sequence). Written as DNA, the CDR3 is TGTGCCAGCAGTTTAAGGCGGGAGAGGTACGAGCAGTACTTC. Encoded protein: CASSLRRERYEQYF.

This clonotype has just one count. Being one base from a much bigger clone, this may be a read error. The chain recombines TRBV6-9 with TRBJ2-3; 7 bases are a match to TRBD2. This CDR3 has 16 amino acids. Looked up from germline, CDR1 is MNHGY and CDR2 is SVAAGI. The CDR3 sequence is CASSSTGEGVSDTQCF. The CDR3 DNA is TGTGCCAGCAGTTCCACGGGGGAGGGCGTTTCAGATACGCAGTGTTTT.

This clonotype was detected ten times or more. This chain uses TRBV6-5 with TRBJ2-1; 13 bases agree with TRBD2. Germline CDR1 reads MNHEY; CDR2 reads SVGAGI. The length of the CDR3 is 16 residues. The junction had 2 bases not matched to a gene; V was cut back by 2 bases and J by 4 bases. The CDR3 DNA sequence: TGTGCCAGCAGTTACGGGGGACTAGCGGGGTACAATGAGCAGTTCTTC. Encoded protein: CASSYGGLAGYNEQFF.

In regard to this clonotype: With only one base between it and a far larger clone, this is likely a read error. V and J are TRBV6-2 or TRBV6-3 and TRBJ2-7; D unclear. The CDR3 runs 13 residues. CDR1 and CDR2 (germline): MNHEY, SVGEGT. CDR3 bases: TGTGCCAGCAGCCCCTCTAGGTCCTGCGAGCAGTACTTC. Amino acids: CASSPSRSCEQYF.

As for this clonotype: Possible read error: a much larger clone is one base away. The CDR3 region has the DNA TGTGCCGGTAGAAGAGGACAGGGGGCTTATGAGCAGTACTTC. This translates into CAGRRGQGAYEQYF. The chain carries TRBV11-1 and TRBJ2-7; the match to TRBD1 covers 11 bases. V lost 11 bases and J lost 7; bases outside the gene matches: 13. This CDR3 comprises 14 residues. Germline CDR1 reads SGHAT; CDR2 reads FQDESV (reference sequence).

This clonotype was recorded at least ten times. The CDR3 DNA reads TGTGCCAGCAGACTGACTGCAACTAATGAAAAACTGTTTTTT. Residues: CASRLTATNEKLFF. The chain has TRBV6-1 and TRBJ1-4; unclear D gene. CDR1 is MNHNS, CDR2 SASEGT, per germline. Trimming removed 6 bases from V and 0 bases from J, with 8 bases in between. The CDR3 covers 14 residues.

This clonotype was found a few times. The chain is built from TRBV7-6 and TRBJ2-1; no reliable D call. Germline V lookup: CDR1 SGHVS, CDR2 FNYEAQ. Trimming removed 5 bases from V and 0 bases from J, with 20 bases in between. The CDR3 is made up of 18 amino acids. The DNA of the CDR3 is TGTGCCAGCAGCCCGAGTTTTTCGGGCGGAAGCTCCTACAATGAGCAGTTCTTC. As protein: CASSPSFSGGSSYNEQFF. Variable domain in full (rest from reference TRBV7-6 and TRBJ2-1): GAGVSQSPRYKVTKRGQDVALRCDPISGHVSLYWYRQALGQGPEFLTYFNYEAQQDKSGLPNDRFSAERPEGSISTLTIQRTEQRDSAMYRCASSPSFSGGSSYNEQFFGPGTRLTVL.

In regard to this clonotype: This may stem from a read error, because a much larger clone lies one nucleotide away. The CDR3 end shows no conserved phenylalanine or tryptophan, and so a read error is likely. DNA of the CDR3: TGTGCCAGCAGCCATAATCGGGACGGATCTCACACTGAAGCTTTCCTT. Protein: CASSHNRDGSHTEAFL. The chain links TRBV5-6 to TRBJ1-1; D might be TRBD1 (5 bases). The germline V gene has CDR1 SGHDT and CDR2 YYEEEE. This CDR3 has 16 residues. The V and J ends lost 4 bases and 3 bases respectively, with 19 bases between them.

The genes are TRBV4-2 and TRBJ1-5; 8 positions match TRBD1. CDR1 and CDR2 (germline): LGHNA, YNFKEQ. V shed 0 bases and J 4 bases; nucleotides not matched to a gene: 5. The CDR3 has 16 amino acids. DNA of the CDR3: TGTGCCAGCAGCCAAGAACCAGGACAGGGTAATCAGCCCCAGCATTTT. It specifies CASSQEPGQGNQPQHF.

The rearrangement uses TRBV18 and TRBJ2-3; 10 positions match TRBD2. TRBJ2-1 matches the DNA end more closely, so the J call is doubtful. Germline V lookup: CDR1 KGHSH, CDR2 LQKENI. The CDR3 is 15 residues long. CDR3 region: CASSPTSGAMNEQFF. Written as DNA, the CDR3 is TGTGCCAGCTCCCCCACTAGCGGGGCCATGAATGAGCAGTTCTTC.

This clonotype showed up many times. This chain links TRBV29-1 with TRBJ2-5; D is ambiguous. The V end lost 2 bases, the J end lost 2 bases, and 9 bases lay between the germline ends. Per germline, CDR1 SQVTM and CDR2 ANQGSEA. The CDR3 totals 13 residues. The CDR3: CSVEKADQETQYF. The CDR3, as DNA: TGCAGCGTTGAAAAGGCGGATCAAGAGACCCAGTACTTC. The full variable domain, rest sourced from reference TRBV29-1 and TRBJ2-5, is SAVISQKPSRDICQRGTSLTIQCQVDSQVTMMFWYRQQPGQSLTLIATANQGSEATYESGFVIDKFPISRPNLTFSTLTVSNMSPEDSSIYLCSVEKADQETQYFGPGTRLLVL.

This clonotype was seen at least ten times. The chain is built from TRBV28 and TRBJ2-3; 10 bases are a match to TRBD2. The CDR3 length is 16 residues. V was clipped by 6 bases and J by 2 bases; unmatched bases: 8. CDR1 is MDHEN and CDR2 is SYDVKM in the germline V gene. The DNA for the CDR3 is TGTGCCAGCAGCGCTGGGACTAGCGAGCCCACAGATACGCAGTATTTT. Encoded protein: CASSAGTSEPTDTQYF.

The chain joins TRBV20-1 to TRBJ1-5, with 8 bases identical to TRBD1. The germline V gene encodes CDR1 DFQATT and CDR2 SNEGSKA (reference sequence). V trimming: 3 bases; J trimming: 5 bases; junction bases outside the gene matches: 15. The CDR3 runs 17 residues. The CDR3 DNA reads TGCAGTGCTAGGTGGCGTGTGGGCAGGGGGCAGGATCAGCCCCAGCATTTT. As protein: CSARWRVGRGQDQPQHF.

Details on this clonotype: A much more abundant neighbour one base away suggests this may be a read error. The rearrangement links TRBV7-9 to TRBJ1-4; 10 bases line up with TRBD1. This CDR3 comprises 16 residues. Germline V CDR1 and CDR2: SEHNR, FQNEAQ (reference sequence). The CDR3, as DNA: TGTGCCAGCAGCCCATCGACAGGGGGCTCTAATGAAAAACTGCTTTTT. Translation: CASSPSTGGSNEKLLF.

There are many counts of this clonotype. This chain connects TRBV10-3 to TRBJ2-1, with D maybe TRBD1 (5 bases). Germline CDR1 and CDR2: ENHRY and SYGVKD. V was clipped by 3 bases and J by 3 bases, with 15 bases between them. This CDR3 has 16 amino acids. The CDR3 DNA reads TGTGCCATCAGTGACCAGACCCAAACAGGCTACAATGAGCAGTTCTTC. It specifies CAISDQTQTGYNEQFF.

There are many counts of this clonotype. The chain carries TRBV28 and TRBJ1-1, with D hard to call. CDR3 length equals 14 residues. Germline assignment: CDR1 MDHEN and CDR2 SYDVKM. The germline V and J ends were trimmed by 2 bases and 3 bases, with 10 bases remaining between them. The CDR3 DNA sequence: TGTGCCAGCAGTTTACTAGGGATATACACTGAAGCTTTCTTT. It translates to CASSLLGIYTEAFF.

There are many counts of this clonotype. This chain links TRBV6-1 with TRBJ2-7; D gene ambiguous. This CDR3 comprises 13 residues. Germline V CDR1 and CDR2: MNHNS, SASEGT. Trimming took off 8 bases at V and 0 bases at J, with 11 bases between the two ends. CDR3: CASASTDSYEQYF. The CDR3 nucleotides read TGTGCCAGCGCAAGCACAGACTCCTACGAGCAGTACTTC.

Ten or more counts support this clonotype. V is TRBV20-1 and J is TRBJ2-1, with 9 bases matching TRBD2. Trimming removed 6 bases from V and 0 bases from J; junction bases left unmatched: 12. Germline V gives CDR1 DFQATT, CDR2 SNEGSKA (reference sequence). CDR3 length equals 17 residues. The CDR3 is CSAPGISGSHSYNEQFF. CDR3 in DNA: TGCAGTGCCCCGGGGATTAGCGGGAGCCACTCCTACAATGAGCAGTTCTTC.

V is TRBV9 and J is TRBJ1-6; D is perhaps TRBD1 (6 bases). This CDR3 has 17 amino acids. Germline CDR1 is SGDLS and CDR2 is YYNGEE. Trimming removed 4 bases at V and 9 bases at J, with 23 bases between. CDR3 in DNA: TGTGCCAGCAGCCCCGCTCAACTGGACAGTTCGGGTTCACCCCTCCACTTT. It yields the protein CASSPAQLDSSGSPLHF.

The J gene is TRBJ1-5, the V gene TRBV5-5; TRBD1 matches at 7 bases. V lost 1 base and J lost 7; bases outside the gene matches: 5. From germline, CDR1 is SGHKS and CDR2 YYEKEE (reference sequence). CDR3 length: 14 residues. CDR3 DNA sequence: TGTGCCAGCAGCTTGTGGAGGGGGCAACAGCCCCAGCATTTT. Protein product: CASSLWRGQQPQHF. Full variable domain (missing parts from reference TRBV5-5 and TRBJ1-5): DAGVTQSPTHLIKTRGQQVTLRCSPISGHKSVSWYQQVLGQGPQFIFQYYEKEERGRGNFPDRFSARQFPNYSSELNVNALLLGDSALYLCASSLWRGQQPQHFGDGTRLSIL.

This sequence joins TRBV7-9 and TRBJ2-3; D possibly corresponds to TRBD1 (6 bases). CDR3 size: 14 residues. Trimming removed 3 bases from V and 1 base from J, with 8 bases in between. Germline CDR1 and CDR2: SEHNR and FQNEAQ (reference sequence). CDR3 protein: CASSFPGGTDTQYF. The CDR3 coding sequence is TGTGCCAGCAGCTTTCCAGGGGGCACAGATACGCAGTATTTT.

Many counts were recorded for this clonotype. The gene calls are TRBV10-3 and TRBJ1-3, with no clear D. V was trimmed by 8 bases and J by 0 bases, leaving 14 bases between them. This CDR3 region has 15 residues. Germline-derived CDR1 and CDR2 are ENHRY and SYGVKD. In DNA, the CDR3 is TGTGCCATCGCGCGAGGAGATGTCTCTGGAAACACCATATATTTT. It translates to CAIARGDVSGNTIYF.

The sample holds many counts of this clonotype. The CDR3: CASSVHPAGGYEQYF. In DNA form, the CDR3 reads TGTGCCAGCAGCGTCCACCCCGCGGGAGGTTACGAGCAGTACTTC. The genes are TRBV9 and TRBJ2-7; 8 nucleotides align to TRBD2. The CDR3 is 15 residues long. V shed 2 bases and J 4 bases; nucleotides not matched to a gene: 8. The germline gives CDR1 SGDLS, CDR2 YYNGEE.

This clonotype was counted at least ten times. CDR3: CASSTGGDAKNIQYF. The CDR3 DNA follows: TGTGCCAGTAGTACCGGTGGAGATGCCAAAAACATTCAGTACTTC. The V and J genes are TRBV19 and TRBJ2-4; D is ambiguous. Germline V gene sequence: CDR1 LNHDA, CDR2 SQIVND (reference sequence). Trimming left V 4 bases short and J 1 base short, with 11 bases between. The CDR3 extends over 15 amino acids.

This clonotype was seen repeatedly, ten times or more. The V gene is TRBV6-2 or TRBV6-3, the J gene TRBJ1-1; the D gene is possibly TRBD1 (6 bases). Trimming took 8 bases from V and 5 from J, leaving 24 bases between them. The CDR3 is made up of 16 amino acids. Germline V gives CDR1 MNHEY, CDR2 SVGEGT. CDR3 residues: CASLPPRSGGATEAFF. CDR3 in DNA: TGTGCCAGCTTACCCCCCAGAAGCGGGGGGGCAACTGAAGCTTTCTTT.

V and J are TRBV28 and TRBJ2-5, with 14 bases fitting TRBD2. V lost 3 bases and J lost 5; bases outside the gene matches: 20. The CDR3 is made up of 21 amino acids. Germline V lookup: CDR1 MDHEN, CDR2 SYDVKM. CDR3 coding DNA: TGTGCCAGCAGTTTTGGTTCATGGGGACTAGCGGGAGTCTTCGGAGGGGAGACCCAGTACTTC. This translates into CASSFGSWGLAGVFGGETQYF.

This clonotype was seen many times. The chain uses TRBV29-1 and TRBJ2-7, with D perhaps given as TRBD1 or TRBD2 (5 bases each). The CDR3 is made up of 13 amino acids. Germline-derived CDR1 and CDR2 are SQVTM and ANQGSEA. Trimming took off 6 bases at V and 5 bases at J, with 17 bases between the two ends. This CDR3 reads CSVGDGPRNEQYF. In nucleotides, the CDR3 is TGCAGCGTGGGGGACGGTCCCAGGAACGAGCAGTACTTC.

This clonotype was picked up many times. The V call is TRBV3-1, the J call TRBJ1-5, with a possible D match to TRBD1 (5 bases). With 5 bases removed from V and 6 bases from J, the gap between germline ends came to 14 bases. Germline CDR1 reads LGHDT; CDR2 reads YNNKEL (reference sequence). This CDR3 is built from 14 residues. CDR3 sequence (DNA): TGTGCCAGCAGCTCCAGGGTCGGAAGTCAGCCCCAGCATTTT. Its protein product is CASSSRVGSQPQHF. Full variable domain (outside the CDR3, taken from reference TRBV3-1 and TRBJ1-5): DTAVSQTPKYLVTQMGNDKSIKCEQNLGHDTMYWYKQDSKKFLKIMFSYNNKELIINETVPNRFSPKSPDKAHLNLHINSLELGDSAVYFCASSSRVGSQPQHFGDGTRLSIL.

This clonotype was detected ten times or more. This chain connects TRBV9 to TRBJ2-2; TRBD2 aligns across 11 bases. V trimming: 3 bases; J trimming: 2 bases; junction bases outside the gene matches: 6. Germline CDR1 and CDR2: SGDLS and YYNGEE. The CDR3 is made up of 17 amino acids. The CDR3 region is CASSEGRLAGNTGELFF. The CDR3 DNA sequence: TGTGCCAGCAGCGAAGGCAGACTAGCGGGAAACACCGGGGAGCTGTTTTTT.

This chain connects TRBV20-1 to TRBJ2-7; 11 bases are shared with TRBD2. The CDR3 consists of 15 residues. The junction had 13 bases not matched to a gene; V was cut back by 6 bases and J by 6 bases. Looked up from germline, CDR1 is DFQATT and CDR2 is SNEGSKA (reference sequence). CDR3 loop: CSAPGTSGPFIEQYF. The CDR3 nucleotides are TGCAGTGCCCCTGGGACTAGCGGCCCTTTCATCGAGCAGTACTTC.

This clonotype was found a few times. With a much larger clone just one base away, this may be a read error. The chain links TRBV12-3 or TRBV12-4 to TRBJ2-1, with TRBD1 matching 7 bases. This CDR3 contains 15 residues. Unmatched junction bases numbered 10, after V lost 8 bases and J lost 3 bases. CDR3 in amino acids: CASPETGSYYNEQFF. The CDR3 DNA is TGTGCCAGCCCTGAGACAGGGTCCTACTACAATGAGCAGTTCTTC.